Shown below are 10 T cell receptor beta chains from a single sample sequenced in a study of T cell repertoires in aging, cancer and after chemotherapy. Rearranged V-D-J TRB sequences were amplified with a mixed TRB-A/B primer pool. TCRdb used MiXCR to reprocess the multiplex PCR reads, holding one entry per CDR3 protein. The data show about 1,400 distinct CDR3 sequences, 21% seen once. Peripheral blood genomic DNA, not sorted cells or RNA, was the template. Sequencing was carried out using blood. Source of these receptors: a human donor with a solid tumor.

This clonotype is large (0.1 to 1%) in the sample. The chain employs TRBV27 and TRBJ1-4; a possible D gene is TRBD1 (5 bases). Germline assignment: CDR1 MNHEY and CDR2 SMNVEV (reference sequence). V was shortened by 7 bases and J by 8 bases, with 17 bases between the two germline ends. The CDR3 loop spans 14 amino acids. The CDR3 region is CASMLQGGGEKLFF. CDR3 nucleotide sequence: TGTGCCAGCATGCTCCAGGGCGGGGGAGAAAAACTGTTTTTT. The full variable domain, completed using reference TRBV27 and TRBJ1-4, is EAQVTQNPRYLITVTGKKLTVTCSQNMNHEYMSWYRQDPGLGLRQIYYSMNVEVTDKGDVPEGYKVSRKEKRNFPLILESPSPNQTSLYFCASMLQGGGEKLFFGSGTQLSVL.

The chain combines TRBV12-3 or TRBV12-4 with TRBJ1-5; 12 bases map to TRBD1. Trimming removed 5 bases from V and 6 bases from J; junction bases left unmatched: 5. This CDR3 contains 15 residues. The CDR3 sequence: CASSRDRGRGQPQHF. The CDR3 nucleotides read TGTGCCAGCAGTCGGGACAGGGGGCGCGGTCAGCCCCAGCATTTT.

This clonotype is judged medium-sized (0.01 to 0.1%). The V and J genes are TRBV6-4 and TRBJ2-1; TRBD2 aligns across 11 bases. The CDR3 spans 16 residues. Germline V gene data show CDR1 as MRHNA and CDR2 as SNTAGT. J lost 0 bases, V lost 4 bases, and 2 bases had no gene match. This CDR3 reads CASSGLAGSSYNEQFF. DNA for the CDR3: TGTGCCAGCAGTGGACTAGCGGGGAGCTCCTACAATGAGCAGTTCTTC.

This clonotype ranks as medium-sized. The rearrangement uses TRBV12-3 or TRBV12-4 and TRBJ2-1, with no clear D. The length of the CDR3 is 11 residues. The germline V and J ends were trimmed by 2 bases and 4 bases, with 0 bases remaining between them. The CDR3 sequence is CASSLYNEQFF. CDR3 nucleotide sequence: TGTGCCAGCAGTTTATACAATGAGCAGTTCTTC.

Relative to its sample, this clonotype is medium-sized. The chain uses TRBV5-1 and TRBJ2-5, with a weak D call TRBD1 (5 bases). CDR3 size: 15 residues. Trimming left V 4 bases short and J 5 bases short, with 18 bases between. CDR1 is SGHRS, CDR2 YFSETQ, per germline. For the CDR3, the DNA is TGCGCCAGCAGCACCACAGGCTCTCTCGGGGAGACCCAGTACTTC. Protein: CASSTTGSLGETQYF.

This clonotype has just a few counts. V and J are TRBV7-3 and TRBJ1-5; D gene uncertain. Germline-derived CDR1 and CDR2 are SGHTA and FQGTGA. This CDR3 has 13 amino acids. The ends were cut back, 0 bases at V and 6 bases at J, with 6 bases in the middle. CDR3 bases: TGTGCCAGCAGCTTAACCCTGGGTCAGCCCCAGCATTTT. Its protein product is CASSLTLGQPQHF.

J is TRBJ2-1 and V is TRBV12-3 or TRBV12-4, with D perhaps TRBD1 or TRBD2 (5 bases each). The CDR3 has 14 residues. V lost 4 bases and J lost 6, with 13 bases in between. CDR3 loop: CASSSGASGNEQFF. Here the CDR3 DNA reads TGTGCCAGCAGTTCCGGGGCAAGCGGCAATGAGCAGTTCTTC.

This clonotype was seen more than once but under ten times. The CDR3 is CASSLDSPTFSTDTQYF. CDR3 bases: TGTGCCAGCAGCTTAGATTCCCCGACGTTTAGCACAGATACGCAGTATTTT. The gene calls are TRBV7-2 and TRBJ2-3; the D is unclear. This CDR3 is 17 amino acids long. Germline V lookup: CDR1 SGHTA, CDR2 FQGNSA. The ends were cut back, 1 base at V and 0 bases at J, with 14 bases in the middle.

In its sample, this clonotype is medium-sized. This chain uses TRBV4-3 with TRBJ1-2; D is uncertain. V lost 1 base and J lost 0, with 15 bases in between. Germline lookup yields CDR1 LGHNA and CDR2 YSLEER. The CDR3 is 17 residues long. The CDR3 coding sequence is TGCGCCAGCAGCCAAGTTAGTGCAGGACTACCTAACTATGGCTACACCTTC. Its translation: CASSQVSAGLPNYGYTF.

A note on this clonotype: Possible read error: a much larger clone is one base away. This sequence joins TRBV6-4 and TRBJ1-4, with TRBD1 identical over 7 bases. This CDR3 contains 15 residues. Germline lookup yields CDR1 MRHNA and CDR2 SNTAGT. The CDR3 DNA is TGTGCCAGCAGGTCCAGGGGGGCAACTAATAAAAAACTGTTTTTT. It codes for CASRSRGATNKKLFF.